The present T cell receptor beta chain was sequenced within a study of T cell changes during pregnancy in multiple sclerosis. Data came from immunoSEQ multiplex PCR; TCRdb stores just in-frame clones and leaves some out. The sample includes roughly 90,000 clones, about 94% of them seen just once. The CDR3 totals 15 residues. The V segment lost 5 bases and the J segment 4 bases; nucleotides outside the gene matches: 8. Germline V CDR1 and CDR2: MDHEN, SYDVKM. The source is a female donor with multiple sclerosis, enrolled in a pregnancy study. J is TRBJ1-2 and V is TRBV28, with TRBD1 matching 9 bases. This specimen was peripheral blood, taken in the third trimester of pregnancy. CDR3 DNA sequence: TGTGCCAGCAGTACCGACAGGGGGGATCTCTATGGCTACACCTTC. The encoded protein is CASSTDRGDLYGYTF.